One T cell receptor (beta chain) is described in this entry. Arm-PCR of CDR3 regions and iRepertoire HTBI primers were used to build TCR beta libraries. One entry per CDR3 protein results from TCRdb running MiXCR on the multiplex PCR reads. Of fewer than 550,000 distinct CDR3 sequences listed, approximately 16% were seen once; the top ten hold around a quarter. The data are from a study of regulatory T cells in long-lasting Graves disease. Time point noted: newly diagnosed GD, antithyroid drugs for less than 3 months. PBMC RNA served as the TCR library source. J lost 8 bases, V lost 5 bases, and 6 bases had no gene match. This CDR3 has 14 residues. Germline-derived CDR1 and CDR2 are SGHTA and FQGNSA. A further study also used this sample, focusing on T cells in Graves' hyperthyroidism and ophthalmopathy. That work states: Clinical symptoms, serum thyroxine, TRAb, thyroid ultrasound and orbital computed tomography informed diagnoses.

V is TRBV7-2 and J is TRBJ2-1; 10 nucleotides match TRBD2. The TCR originated in a woman aged 18-29 years with Graves disease. This material consisted of peripheral blood mononuclear cells (PBMCs), taken at new diagnosis, from a patient treated with antithyroid drugs. DNA for the CDR3: TGTGCCAGCAGCCTCATAGCGGGAGGTGATGAGCAGTTCTTC. This sequence encodes CASSLIAGGDEQFF.